A selection of T cell receptor beta chains follows, all from one sample in a study of shared clonotypes between healthy human individuals. TCRdb keeps only in-frame clones here, not all; method: immunoSEQ multiplex PCR. The table includes hundreds of thousands of clones, around 72% detected once. Sequencing input: memory CD4+ T cells sorted from blood. These receptor sequences come from a woman in her twenties or thirties in good health. CDR3s include the opening cysteine and the closing phenylalanine or tryptophan. The order of the fields is D gene, clone size, V gene, J gene, CDR3 protein, CDR3 DNA. A D gene is named only where the DNA matches it firmly. Expanded clones are given a class, and other clones once, few, many or no size at all.

.	once	TRBV19	TRBJ2-3	CASSSGLPTDTQYF	TGTGCCAGTAGTTCGGGACTCCCCACAGATACGCAGTATTTT
.	.	TRBV6-5	TRBJ1-4	CASSYSSDEKLFF	TGTGCCAGCAGTTACTCTTCGGATGAAAAACTGTTTTTT
TRBD1	.	TRBV7-8	TRBJ1-5	CASSPRTGSRQPQHF	TGTGCCAGCAGCCCTAGGACAGGGTCCCGGCAGCCCCAGCATTTT
.	few	TRBV14	TRBJ2-3	CASSLGRSRDTQYF	TGTGCCAGCAGCCTGGGGAGGAGTCGGGATACGCAGTATTTT
TRBD1	.	TRBV27	TRBJ2-7	CASRRSGQGKVEQYF	TGTGCCAGCCGACGATCGGGACAGGGAAAGGTCGAGCAGTACTTC
TRBD2	.	TRBV5-4	TRBJ2-3	CASSISLAASTDTQYF	TGTGCCAGCAGCATATCACTAGCGGCATCCACAGATACGCAGTATTTT
.	.	TRBV5-1	TRBJ2-5	CASSLRMGGQETQYF	TGCGCCAGCAGCTTACGTATGGGGGGTCAAGAGACCCAGTACTTC
.	.	TRBV11-2	TRBJ1-6	CASSLGGGYSPLHF	TGTGCCAGCAGCTTAGGAGGGGGGTATTCACCCCTCCACTTT
.	once	TRBV11-2	TRBJ2-7	CASSPILTASYEQYF	TGTGCCAGCAGCCCCATACTGACAGCCTCCTACGAGCAGTACTTC
.	.	TRBV5-1	TRBJ1-1	CASSLNGQMNTEAFF	TGCGCCAGCAGCCTGAACGGACAGATGAACACTGAAGCTTTCTTT
TRBD2	.	TRBV10-3	TRBJ2-1	CATAGTSAYNEQFF	TGTGCCACAGCCGGGACTAGTGCCTACAATGAGCAGTTCTTC
TRBD1	.	TRBV5-1	TRBJ2-5	CASSLFDRGPRETQYF	TGCGCCAGCAGCTTGTTTGACAGGGGGCCCCGAGAGACCCAGTACTTC
.	.	TRBV5-1	TRBJ2-5	CASSRPPLAATLQETQYF	TGCGCCAGCAGCCGCCCCCCACTAGCAGCTACACTCCAAGAGACCCAGTACTTC
.	.	TRBV11-2	TRBJ2-7	CASSLDLGEQYF	TGTGCCAGCAGCTTAGATCTGGGCGAGCAGTACTTC
TRBD2	.	TRBV29-1	TRBJ2-7	CSVVGGDSTYEQYF	TGCAGCGTTGTGGGGGGGGACTCTACCTACGAGCAGTACTTC
.	.	TRBV6-6	TRBJ2-1	CASSKGTDAYNEQFF	TGTGCCAGCAGTAAGGGGACTGACGCCTACAATGAGCAGTTCTTC
TRBD2	once	TRBV30	TRBJ2-5	CAYRTSGAETQYF	TGTGCCTACCGGACTAGCGGGGCGGAGACCCAGTACTTC
.	.	TRBV7-9	TRBJ2-5	CASSLVGVQETQYF	TGTGCCAGCAGCTTAGTAGGGGTCCAAGAGACCCAGTACTTC
.	.	TRBV19	TRBJ2-7	CASSIGPLACEQYF	TGTGCCAGTAGTATAGGCCCCCTAGCGTGCGAGCAGTACTTC
.	.	TRBV28	TRBJ1-4	CASSPVRDKLFF	TGTGCCAGCAGCCCAGTCCGGGACAAACTGTTTTTT
TRBD2	.	TRBV10-3	TRBJ2-1	CAISLGLAGVSSYNEQFF	TGTGCCATCAGCCTGGGACTAGCGGGAGTATCCTCCTACAATGAGCAGTTCTTC
TRBD1	.	TRBV19	TRBJ2-7	CASSEVGTGNYEQYF	TGTGCCAGTAGTGAGGTCGGGACAGGGAACTACGAGCAGTACTTC
.	.	TRBV6-5	TRBJ1-4	CASSYSSAEKLFF	TGTGCCAGCAGTTACTCCTCGGCTGAAAAACTGTTTTTT
TRBD2	few	TRBV7-8	TRBJ2-7	CASSAPALAGGYEQYF	TGTGCCAGCAGCGCGCCGGCGCTAGCGGGAGGGTACGAGCAGTACTTC
TRBD1	.	TRBV4-1	TRBJ2-1	CASSQSARGRTYNEQFF	TGCGCCAGCAGCCAATCGGCGAGGGGGCGAACCTACAATGAGCAGTTCTTC
TRBD2	.	TRBV5-1	TRBJ2-3	CASSPVTGAGGADTQYF	TGCGCCAGCAGCCCTGTTACGGGCGCGGGAGGCGCAGATACGCAGTATTTT
.	.	TRBV21-1	TRBJ1-4	CASSKKLLGQGDEKLFF	TGTGCCAGCAGCAAAAAGCTTCTAGGACAGGGGGATGAAAAACTGTTTTTT
.	many	TRBV5-1	TRBJ2-5	CASSRTDQETQYF	TGCGCCAGCAGCCGGACAGACCAAGAGACCCAGTACTTC
.	.	TRBV5-5	TRBJ1-5	CASSHDGGPWGNQPQHF	TGTGCCAGCAGCCACGATGGGGGTCCGTGGGGCAATCAGCCCCAGCATTTT
.	.	TRBV6-1	TRBJ2-1	CASSERMDGDNEQFF	TGTGCCAGCAGTGAGAGAATGGACGGAGACAATGAGCAGTTCTTC
.	few	TRBV19	TRBJ1-5	CASSDSLDQPQHF	TGTGCCAGTAGTGACAGCCTGGATCAGCCCCAGCATTTT
TRBD2	.	TRBV28	TRBJ2-2	CASSLISSGRNGELFF	TGTGCCAGCAGTTTAATTTCTAGCGGGAGAAACGGGGAGCTGTTTTTT
.	few	TRBV7-9	TRBJ1-1	CASSALMNTEAFF	TGTGCCAGCAGCGCCCTAATGAACACTGAAGCTTTCTTT
TRBD2	many	TRBV30	TRBJ2-3	CAWSALAGVRDTQYF	TGTGCCTGGAGTGCACTAGCGGGAGTTCGAGATACGCAGTATTTT
.	.	TRBV7-9	TRBJ2-2	CASSLVPENTGELFF	TGTGCCAGCAGCTTAGTACCTGAGAACACCGGGGAGCTGTTTTTT
TRBD1	.	TRBV5-1	TRBJ1-2	CASSSQGDKYGYTF	TGCGCCAGCAGCTCTCAGGGGGATAAGTATGGCTACACCTTC
.	.	TRBV10-1	TRBJ2-7	CASRHSYEQYF	TGCGCCAGCAGGCACTCCTACGAGCAGTACTTC
.	.	TRBV7-9	TRBJ2-5	CASSLWTNQETQYF	TGTGCCAGCAGCCTTTGGACTAACCAAGAGACCCAGTACTTC
TRBD1	.	TRBV10-1	TRBJ2-7	CASSETGTGNEQYF	TGCGCCAGCAGCGAAACCGGGACAGGTAACGAGCAGTACTTC
.	.	TRBV19	TRBJ1-3	CASRPWNSGNTIYF	TGTGCCAGCCGGCCCTGGAACTCTGGAAACACCATATATTTT
.	.	TRBV28	TRBJ2-3	CASSFPGTDTQYF	TGTGCCAGCAGTTTCCCGGGAACCGATACGCAGTATTTT
.	.	TRBV19	TRBJ1-5	CASSRAVNQPQHF	TGTGCCAGTAGTAGGGCAGTTAATCAGCCCCAGCATTTT
TRBD2	.	TRBV7-8	TRBJ2-7	CASSSGGIEREGLDEQYF	TGTGCCAGCAGCTCCGGGGGGATCGAGCGGGAGGGCCTGGACGAGCAGTACTTC
TRBD1	.	TRBV4-2	TRBJ2-1	CASSQDGGQVNNEQFF	TGTGCCAGCAGCCAAGATGGCGGACAGGTAAACAATGAGCAGTTCTTC
.	.	TRBV10-3	TRBJ2-5	CASGPQETQYF	TGTGCCAGCGGACCCCAAGAGACCCAGTACTTC
TRBD2	.	TRBV15	TRBJ2-5	CATSRGQREGKEQYF	TGTGCCACCAGCAGAGGTCAGCGGGAGGGCAAAGAGCAGTACTTC
.	few	TRBV5-4	TRBJ2-3	CASSLEGGISSTDTQYF	TGTGCCAGCAGCCTGGAAGGGGGGATCTCCTCCACAGATACGCAGTATTTT
.	.	TRBV19	TRBJ1-5	CASSRGHPVEPQHF	TGTGCCAGTAGTAGGGGACACCCGGTCGAGCCCCAGCATTTT
.	few	TRBV19	TRBJ2-2	CASMSGAAGELFF	TGTGCCAGCATGTCGGGAGCGGCCGGGGAGCTGTTTTTT
.	.	TRBV28	TRBJ2-7	CASSLGNTYEQYF	TGTGCCAGCAGTTTAGGCAATACCTACGAGCAGTACTTC
.	.	TRBV5-1	TRBJ2-2	CASSLDLRPGELFF	TGCGCCAGCAGCTTGGATCTTCGTCCCGGGGAGCTGTTTTTT
.	few	TRBV10-2	TRBJ2-7	CASRGPSSYEQYF	TGCGCCAGCAGGGGACCAAGCTCCTACGAGCAGTACTTC
TRBD2	.	TRBV25-1	TRBJ2-1	CASSKKGTSGRDFEQFF	TGTGCCAGCAGTAAAAAAGGGACTAGCGGGAGGGACTTTGAGCAGTTCTTC
TRBD2	.	TRBV7-2	TRBJ2-7	CASSFGLAGDFEQYF	TGTGCCAGCAGCTTCGGACTAGCGGGAGATTTCGAGCAGTACTTC
.	.	TRBV19	TRBJ2-5	CASSPSGVGQYF	TGTGCCAGTAGCCCTTCCGGAGTAGGGCAGTACTTC
TRBD2	.	TRBV13	TRBJ2-2	CASSLWSGRAYTGELFF	TGTGCCAGCAGCTTATGGAGCGGGAGGGCCTACACCGGGGAGCTGTTTTTT
.	.	TRBV5-6	TRBJ1-1	CASSSAVNTEAFF	TGTGCCAGCAGCTCTGCGGTAAACACTGAAGCTTTCTTT
TRBD1	.	TRBV5-8	TRBJ2-3	CASSPDRGYTDTQYF	TGTGCCAGCAGCCCCGACAGGGGATACACAGATACGCAGTATTTT
.	.	TRBV28	TRBJ1-1	CASSSQSGAFF	TGTGCCAGCAGTTCCCAATCGGGAGCTTTCTTT
.	once	TRBV2	TRBJ2-5	CASSTLETQYF	TGTGCCAGCAGTACTCTGGAGACCCAGTACTTC